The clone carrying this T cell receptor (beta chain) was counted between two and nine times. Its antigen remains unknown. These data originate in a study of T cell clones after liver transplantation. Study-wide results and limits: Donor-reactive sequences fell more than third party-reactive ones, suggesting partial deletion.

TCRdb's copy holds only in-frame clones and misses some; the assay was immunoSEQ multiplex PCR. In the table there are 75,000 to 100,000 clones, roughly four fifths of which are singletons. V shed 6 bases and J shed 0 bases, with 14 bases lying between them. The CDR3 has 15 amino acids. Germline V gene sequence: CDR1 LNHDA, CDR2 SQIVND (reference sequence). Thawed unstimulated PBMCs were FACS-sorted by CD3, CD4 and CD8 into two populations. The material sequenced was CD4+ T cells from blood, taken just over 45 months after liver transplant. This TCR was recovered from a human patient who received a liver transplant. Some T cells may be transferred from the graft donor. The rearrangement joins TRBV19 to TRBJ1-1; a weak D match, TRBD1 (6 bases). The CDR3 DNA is TGTGCCAGTAGGCCACAAGGGGGTCTGAACACTGAAGCTTTCTTT. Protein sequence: CASRPQGGLNTEAFF.